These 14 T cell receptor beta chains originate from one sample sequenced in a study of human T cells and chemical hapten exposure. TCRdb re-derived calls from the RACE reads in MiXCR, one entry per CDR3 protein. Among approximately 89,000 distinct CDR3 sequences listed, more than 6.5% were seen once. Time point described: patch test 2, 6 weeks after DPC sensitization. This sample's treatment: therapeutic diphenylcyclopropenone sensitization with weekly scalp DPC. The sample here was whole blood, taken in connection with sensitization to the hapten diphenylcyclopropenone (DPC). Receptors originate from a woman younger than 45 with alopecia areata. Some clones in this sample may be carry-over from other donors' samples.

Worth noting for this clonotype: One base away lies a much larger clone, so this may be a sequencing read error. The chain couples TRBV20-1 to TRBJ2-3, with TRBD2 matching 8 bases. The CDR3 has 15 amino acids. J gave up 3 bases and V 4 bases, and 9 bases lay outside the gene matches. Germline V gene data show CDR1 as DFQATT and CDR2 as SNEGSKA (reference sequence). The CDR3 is CSAKAGAGRTDTQYF. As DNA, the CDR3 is TGCAGTGCTAAAGCGGGGGCCGGTAGAACAGATACGCAGTATTTT.

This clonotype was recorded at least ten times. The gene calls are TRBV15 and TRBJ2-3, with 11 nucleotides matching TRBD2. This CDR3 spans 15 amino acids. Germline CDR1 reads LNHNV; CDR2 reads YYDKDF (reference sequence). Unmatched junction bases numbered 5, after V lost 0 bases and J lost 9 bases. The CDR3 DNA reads TGTGCCACCAGCAGAGAGGCTAGCGGGGGGCAAACGCAGTATTTT. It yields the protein CATSREASGGQTQYF.

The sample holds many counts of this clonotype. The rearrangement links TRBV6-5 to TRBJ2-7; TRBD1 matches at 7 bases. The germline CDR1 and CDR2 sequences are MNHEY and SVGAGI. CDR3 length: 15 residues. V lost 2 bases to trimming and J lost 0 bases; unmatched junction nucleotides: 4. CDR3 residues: CASSYRDSSSYEQYF. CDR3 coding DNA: TGTGCCAGCAGTTACCGGGACAGCAGCTCCTACGAGCAGTACTTC.

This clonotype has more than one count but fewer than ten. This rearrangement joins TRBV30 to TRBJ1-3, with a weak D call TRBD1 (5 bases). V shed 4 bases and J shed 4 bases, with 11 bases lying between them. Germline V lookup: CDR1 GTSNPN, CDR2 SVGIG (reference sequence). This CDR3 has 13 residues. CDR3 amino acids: CAWTVPGGNTIYF. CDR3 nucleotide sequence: TGTGCCTGGACCGTCCCAGGGGGAAACACCATATATTTT.

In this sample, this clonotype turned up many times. CDR3 in amino acids: CASSRTSGPDNEQFF. The CDR3 bases are TGTGCCAGCAGCCGGACTAGCGGGCCTGACAATGAGCAGTTCTTC. The chain employs TRBV5-5 and TRBJ2-1, with 11 bases lining up with TRBD2. V was clipped by 4 bases and J by 5 bases; unmatched bases: 5. CDR3 length: 15 residues. CDR1 is SGHKS, CDR2 YYEKEE, per germline (reference sequence).

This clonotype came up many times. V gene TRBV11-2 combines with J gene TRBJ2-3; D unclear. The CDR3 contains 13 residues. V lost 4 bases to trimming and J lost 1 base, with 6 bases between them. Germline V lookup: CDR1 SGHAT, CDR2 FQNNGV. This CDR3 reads CASSSGRTDTQYF. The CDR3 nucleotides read TGTGCCAGCAGCTCAGGTCGCACAGATACGCAGTATTTT.

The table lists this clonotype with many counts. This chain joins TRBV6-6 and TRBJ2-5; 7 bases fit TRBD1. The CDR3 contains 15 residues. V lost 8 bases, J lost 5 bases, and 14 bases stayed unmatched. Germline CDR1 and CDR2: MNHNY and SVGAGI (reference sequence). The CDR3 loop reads CASRPDRELGETQYF. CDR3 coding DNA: TGTGCCAGCCGACCCGACAGGGAGCTGGGGGAGACCCAGTACTTC.

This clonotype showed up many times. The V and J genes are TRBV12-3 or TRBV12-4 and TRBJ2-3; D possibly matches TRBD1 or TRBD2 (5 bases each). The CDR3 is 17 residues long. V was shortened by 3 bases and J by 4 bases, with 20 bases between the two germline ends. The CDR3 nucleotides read TGTGCCAGCAGTTTTCTTGGGTGGGGGTCGACGGCAGATACGCAGTATTTT. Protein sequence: CASSFLGWGSTADTQYF.

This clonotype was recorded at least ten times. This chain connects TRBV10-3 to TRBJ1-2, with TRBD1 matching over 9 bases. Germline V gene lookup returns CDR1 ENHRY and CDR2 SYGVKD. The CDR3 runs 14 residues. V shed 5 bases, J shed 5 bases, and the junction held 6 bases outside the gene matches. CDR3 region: CAISRDRDMYGYTF. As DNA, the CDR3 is TGTGCCATCAGTAGGGACAGGGACATGTATGGCTACACCTTC.

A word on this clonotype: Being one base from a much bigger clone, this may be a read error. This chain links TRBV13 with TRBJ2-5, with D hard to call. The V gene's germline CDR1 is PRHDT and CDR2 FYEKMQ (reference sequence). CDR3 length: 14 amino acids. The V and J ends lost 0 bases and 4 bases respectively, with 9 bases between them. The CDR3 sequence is CASSLGHMRETQYF. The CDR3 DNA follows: TGTGCCAGCAGCTTAGGACACATGCGAGAGACCCAGTACTTC.

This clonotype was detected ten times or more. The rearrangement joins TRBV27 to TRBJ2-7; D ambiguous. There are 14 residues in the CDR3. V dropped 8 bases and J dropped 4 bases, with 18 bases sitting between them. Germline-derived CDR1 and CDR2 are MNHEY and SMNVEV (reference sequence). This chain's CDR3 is CASSSSYTLYEQYF. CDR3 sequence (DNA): TGTGCCAGCTCCAGTTCCTACACCCTATACGAGCAGTACTTC.

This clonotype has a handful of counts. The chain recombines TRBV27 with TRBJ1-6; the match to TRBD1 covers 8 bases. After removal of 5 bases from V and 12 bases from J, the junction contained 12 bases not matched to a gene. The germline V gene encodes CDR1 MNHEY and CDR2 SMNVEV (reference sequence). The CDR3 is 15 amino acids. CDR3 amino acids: CASSPSGTGVGPLHF. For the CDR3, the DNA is TGTGCCAGCAGTCCGTCCGGGACAGGTGTTGGACCCCTCCACTTT.

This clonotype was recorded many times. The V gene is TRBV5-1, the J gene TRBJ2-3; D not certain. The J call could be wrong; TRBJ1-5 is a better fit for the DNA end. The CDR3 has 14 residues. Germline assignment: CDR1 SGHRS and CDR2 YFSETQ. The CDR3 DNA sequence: TGCGCCAGCAGCTATACGACCCACCTGGATACGCAGCATTTT. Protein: CASSYTTHLDTQHF.

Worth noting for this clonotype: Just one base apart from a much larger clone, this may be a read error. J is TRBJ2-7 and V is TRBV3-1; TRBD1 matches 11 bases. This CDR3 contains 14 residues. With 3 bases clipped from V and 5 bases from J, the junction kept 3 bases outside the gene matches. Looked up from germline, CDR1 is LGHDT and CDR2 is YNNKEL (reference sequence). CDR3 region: CASSQGTGGNEQYF. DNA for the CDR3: TGTGCCAGCAGCCAGGGGACAGGGGGTAACGAGCAGTACTTC.